The rows below give T cell receptor beta chains drawn from one sample of a study of human versus mouse CDR3 diversity and MHC coevolution. Sequencing was performed with immunoSEQ multiplex PCR; in TCRdb, only in-frame clones are kept and a portion is missing. The sample comprises about 83,000 clones, around 93% of which are singletons, and more than 0.13% rests with the top ten. The source material was naive CD4+ T cells from blood. The source of these receptors is a person aged 25 to 75 in good health. The CDR3 runs from the conserved cysteine through the conserved F or W. A D gene is named only where the DNA matches it firmly. The listing skips clone size in some rows; elsewhere it reads once, few, many or a size class.

D gene	clone size	V gene	J gene	CDR3 DNA	CDR3 protein
NA	few	TRBV14	TRBJ1-4	TGTGCCAGCAGCCAAGATTTCGTACAGGACGAGGAAAAACTGTTTTTT	CASSQDFVQDEEKLFF
TRBD1	NA	TRBV18	TRBJ1-1	TGTGCCAGCTCACCCCTGACAGGGTGGACTGAAGCTTTCTTT	CASSPLTGWTEAFF
NA	NA	TRBV7-2	TRBJ1-6	TGTGCCAGCAGCCTAATCTTGCCACCCCTCCACTTT	CASSLILPPLHF
NA	NA	TRBV27	TRBJ1-6	TGTGCCAGCAGCCTCGTATTTCCGGGATGGCAAAATTCACCCCTCCACTTT	CASSLVFPGWQNSPLHF
NA	NA	TRBV10-3	TRBJ2-1	TGTGCCATCAAAGATAGGGGGAATGAGCAGTTCTTC	CAIKDRGNEQFF
TRBD1	NA	TRBV7-8	TRBJ1-3	TGTGCCAGCAGCTCGACAGGGGGTTACTCTGGAAACACCATATATTTT	CASSSTGGYSGNTIYF
TRBD1	once	TRBV5-1	TRBJ2-7	TGCGCCAGCAGCTTGATCGGGACAGGGACCTACGAGCAGTACTTC	CASSLIGTGTYEQYF
NA	NA	TRBV5-1	TRBJ1-1	TGCGCCAGCAGCTCGGAGGGGTGGGACACTGAAGCTTTCTTT	CASSSEGWDTEAFF
NA	NA	TRBV19	TRBJ1-1	TGTGCCAGTAGTATAGGCTGGCAGAACGGGGCTGAAGCTTTCTTT	CASSIGWQNGAEAFF
TRBD1	NA	TRBV29-1	TRBJ2-7	TGCAGCGTCCTCCGGGACAGTGGCTCCAACGAGCAGTACTTC	CSVLRDSGSNEQYF